The T cell receptor beta chain described here comes from a study of STAT5B mutations in CD4+ large granular lymphocyte leukemia. In germline, CDR1 is SNHLY, CDR2 FYNNEI. The CDR3 length is 14 residues. V dropped 6 bases and J dropped 4 bases, with 13 bases sitting between them. The assay was run at survey level. The protocol was immunoSEQ multiplex PCR, while the TCRdb copy is restricted to in-frame clones and leaves out a portion. This table holds about 28,000 clones, about 69% found once. Notes on the study in general: TRBV06-family usage was enriched in top patient clones (8/27) versus controls (2/35).

Concerning this clone: Antigen unknown.

Sequencing was performed on CD4+ T cells from blood buffy coats. The gene calls are TRBV2 and TRBJ2-1; D gene uncertain. This clonotype originated in a human donor in good health. DNA for the CDR3: TGTGCCAGCAGGGAGACCAACCTGTACAATGAGCAGTTCTTC. Translating it yields CASRETNLYNEQFF.